The clone carrying this TCR beta chain has a count of ten or more. Its target is unknown. These data belong to a study of T cells in Graves' hyperthyroidism and ophthalmopathy. Study overall: Peripheral blood collection took place at initial diagnosis, before any treatment.

Pregnant or lactating patients were excluded, as were those with uncontrolled infection or other autoimmune disease. Each diagnosis was grounded in clinical symptoms, serum thyroxine and TRAb, thyroid ultrasound, and orbital computed tomography. RNA transcripts gave rise to amplified TCR beta CDR3 regions. The TCR CDR3 first-round RT-PCR relied on the HTBI primer set. A single record per CDR3 protein comes from TCRdb applying MiXCR to the multiplex PCR reads. The table includes over 450,000 distinct CDR3 sequences, about an eighth detected once. Germline V CDR1 and CDR2: SGHRS, YFSETQ. V lost 4 bases to trimming and J lost 7 bases, with 20 bases between them. The CDR3 is 15 residues long. Findings of the study overall: Blood also contained most expanded thyroid clonotypes above 0.001.

The V call is TRBV5-1, the J call TRBJ1-2; TRBD1 might be the D (6 bases). The receptor comes from a young woman with Graves' hyperthyroidism. Specimen: blood. Written as DNA, the CDR3 is TGCGCCAGCAGCCCAGAAGCGACAGGAGGTCTTGGCTACACCTTC. It codes for CASSPEATGGLGYTF.